The 23 T cell receptor beta chains presented below share a single source sample, sequenced in a study of beta chain features in type 1 diabetes. The entirety of the isolated RNA underwent reverse transcription, so expressed TCRB transcripts were sequenced. The protocol was immunoSEQ multiplex PCR, while the TCRdb copy is restricted to in-frame clones and leaves out a portion. The sample lists roughly 400,000 clones; approximately 15% were seen once. Material for sequencing was naive CD4+ T cells from blood. The receptors derive from a man between 25 and 39 years old in good health.

This clone appeared a few times. The V call is TRBV18, the J call TRBJ2-7; TRBD2 is a possible D gene (6 bases). This CDR3 region has 13 residues. With 2 bases removed from V and 5 bases from J, the gap between germline ends came to 10 bases. The germline V gene has CDR1 KGHSH and CDR2 LQKENI. The CDR3 is CASSPNTGDEQYV. The CDR3 DNA reads as TGTGCCAGCTCACCAAACACGGGGGACGAGCAGTACGTC.

This clone was recorded a few times. The V call is TRBV29-1, the J call TRBJ2-1, with D possibly being TRBD2 (5 bases). The CDR3 consists of 12 residues. V gave up 4 bases and J gave up 8 bases, with 12 bases separating them. From germline, CDR1 is SQVTM and CDR2 ANQGSEA. CDR3 nucleotides: TGCAGCGTTGGCCTAGCAGTCCATGAGCAGTTCTTC. Translation: CSVGLAVHEQFF.

As concerns this clone: Other DNA sequences in the same sample also yield this CDR3. CDR3 amino acids: CASSFGGNTEAFF. In DNA form, the CDR3 reads TGTGCCAGCAGCTTTGGCGGTAACACTGAAGCTTTCTTT. The V and J genes are TRBV7-9 and TRBJ1-1; D not certain. Looked up from germline, CDR1 is SEHNR and CDR2 is FQNEAQ (reference sequence). The CDR3 runs 13 residues. The V end lost 3 bases, the J end lost 2 bases, and 7 bases lay between the germline ends.

This chain links TRBV6-6 with TRBJ2-7, with D perhaps matching TRBD1 (6 bases). Germline V lookup: CDR1 MNHNY, CDR2 SVGAGI (reference sequence). CDR3 length equals 13 residues. Trimming cost V 4 bases and J 7 bases, with 14 bases left between them. DNA for the CDR3: TGTGCCAGCAGTTCCTACAGGGTTGGTGAGCAGTACGTC. This gives the protein CASSSYRVGEQYV.

The chain is built from TRBV7-8 and TRBJ2-2, with 10 bases that match TRBD1. This CDR3 has 16 amino acids. V shed 5 bases, J shed 2 bases, and the junction held 5 bases outside the gene matches. Germline loops: CDR1 SGHVS, CDR2 FQNEAQ. The DNA of the CDR3 is TGTGCCAGCAGCCCGACAGGGGGCTACAACACCGGGGAGCTGTTTTTT. Its translation: CASSPTGGYNTGELFF.

In this sample, this clone turned up many times. The same CDR3 can be traced to other DNA sequences in this sample. The chain has TRBV7-2 and TRBJ2-5; D is tentatively TRBD1 or TRBD2 (6 bases each). The CDR3 covers 14 residues. V lost 4 bases and J 5 bases, leaving 14 bases between the germline ends. The V gene's germline CDR1 is SGHTA and CDR2 FQGNSA. The CDR3 here is CASSSSGGRETQYF. The CDR3 DNA reads TGTGCCAGCAGCTCCTCCGGGGGCCGCGAGACCCAGTACTTC.

The chain carries TRBV9 and TRBJ2-1; D is perhaps TRBD1 (5 bases). The CDR3 runs 15 residues. V lost 3 bases, J lost 0 bases, and 10 bases lay in between. The germline V gene encodes CDR1 SGDLS and CDR2 YYNGEE. DNA for the CDR3: TGTGCCAGCAGCGGCGGACATCCCTCCTACAATGAGCAGTTCTTC. Amino acids: CASSGGHPSYNEQFF.

This chain links TRBV6-5 with TRBJ2-5; D is possibly TRBD2 (5 bases). Trimming took off 0 bases at V and 9 bases at J, with 11 bases between the two ends. CDR3 length: 13 amino acids. Germline values: CDR1 MNHEY, CDR2 SVGAGI. CDR3 in amino acids: CASSYSASSAQYF. The DNA for the CDR3 is TGTGCCAGCAGTTACTCGGCTAGCTCGGCCCAGTACTTC.

J is TRBJ2-3 and V is TRBV19, with D tentatively TRBD2 (6 bases). This CDR3 is 15 amino acids long. Germline assignment: CDR1 LNHDA and CDR2 SQIVND (reference sequence). Trimming stripped 3 bases from V and 1 base from J, with 11 bases between. CDR3 residues: CASSIASARTDTQYF. The CDR3 DNA follows: TGTGCCAGTAGTATCGCTAGCGCCCGCACAGATACGCAGTATTTT.

The V and J genes are TRBV11-2 and TRBJ2-3; D could derive from TRBD1 or TRBD2 (5 bases each). This CDR3 spans 17 amino acids. V gave up 1 base and J gave up 7 bases, with 21 bases separating them. The germline V gene encodes CDR1 SGHAT and CDR2 FQNNGV. For the CDR3, the DNA is TGTGCCAGCAGCTTAGGTCGCGGAGGCAGGGTGCGAAATACGCAGTATTTT. Its translation is CASSLGRGGRVRNTQYF.

This chain uses TRBV13 with TRBJ1-1; a possible D gene is TRBD1 (5 bases). Germline V lookup: CDR1 PRHDT, CDR2 FYEKMQ (reference sequence). The CDR3 has 15 amino acids. V gave up 3 bases and J gave up 4 bases, with 15 bases separating them. The CDR3 protein is CASSFRRVIGTEAFF. The CDR3 DNA sequence: TGTGCCAGCAGCTTCCGCAGGGTTATCGGCACTGAAGCTTTCTTT.

This clone has more than one count but fewer than ten. CDR3 sequence (DNA): TGTGCCAGCAGCTCCTCGGGACTCCGTACCGTTCAGTACTTC. Amino acids: CASSSSGLRTVQYF. V gene TRBV7-2 combines with J gene TRBJ2-4, with D possibly being TRBD2 (6 bases). Trimming cost V 4 bases and J 11 bases, with 18 bases left between them. CDR3 length: 14 amino acids. Germline lookup yields CDR1 SGHTA and CDR2 FQGNSA. The entire variable domain, with the rest obtained from reference TRBV7-2 and TRBJ2-4, is as follows: GAGVSQSPSNKVTEKGKDVELRCDPISGHTALYWYRQSLGQGLEFLIYFQGNSAPDKSGLPSDRFSAERTGGSVSTLTIQRTQQEDSAVYLCASSSSGLRTVQYFGAGTRLSVL.

The chain is built from TRBV27 and TRBJ2-3, with 9 bases matching TRBD1. The CDR3 length is 14 residues. Germline-derived CDR1 and CDR2 are MNHEY and SMNVEV (reference sequence). Germline trimming cut 4 bases from V and 10 bases from J; bases unmatched to any gene: 9. The DNA of the CDR3 is TGTGCCAGCAGTTGGGGGACAGGGCGGCAGGCGCAGTATTTT. Translation: CASSWGTGRQAQYF.

A few counts support this clone. This sequence joins TRBV9 and TRBJ2-4; TRBD2 is a possible D gene (5 bases). V was shortened by 0 bases and J by 1 base, with 14 bases between the two germline ends. Germline V CDR1 and CDR2: SGDLS, YYNGEE. The CDR3 contains 17 residues. The CDR3 reads CASSVDPGFSAKNIQYF. CDR3 DNA sequence: TGTGCCAGCAGCGTAGACCCGGGGTTTTCGGCCAAAAACATTCAGTACTTC.

This chain uses TRBV7-8 with TRBJ2-3, with a tentative D call TRBD1 (6 bases). Germline V CDR1 and CDR2: SGHVS, FQNEAQ. The CDR3 runs 14 residues. Trimming took 8 bases from V and 2 from J, leaving 14 bases between them. This chain's CDR3 is CASLKGDSTDTQYF. CDR3 in DNA: TGTGCCAGCCTAAAGGGGGATTCCACAGATACGCAGTATTTT.

This sequence joins TRBV2 and TRBJ2-5; D ambiguous. Trimming cost V 8 bases and J 1 base, with 11 bases left between them. Germline CDR1 reads SNHLY; CDR2 reads FYNNEI. The CDR3 is 13 amino acids. The CDR3 is CASAREAQETQYF. The CDR3 region has the DNA TGTGCCAGCGCCCGTGAGGCCCAAGAGACCCAGTACTTC.

The V gene is TRBV7-2, the J gene TRBJ2-4, with TRBD1 matching 7 bases. The CDR3 has 14 residues. In germline, CDR1 is SGHTA, CDR2 FQGNSA. Trimming cost V 5 bases and J 4 bases; bases outside gene matches: 5. CDR3 coding DNA: TGTGCCAGCAGCGCCCCAGGGGGTAAAAACATTCAGTACTTC. Residues: CASSAPGGKNIQYF. The full variable domain, completed using reference TRBV7-2 and TRBJ2-4, is GAGVSQSPSNKVTEKGKDVELRCDPISGHTALYWYRQSLGQGLEFLIYFQGNSAPDKSGLPSDRFSAERTGGSVSTLTIQRTQQEDSAVYLCASSAPGGKNIQYFGAGTRLSVL.

In its sample, this clone was seen a few times. The rearrangement uses TRBV6-5 and TRBJ2-1; the D gene could be TRBD1 or TRBD2 (5 bases each). Germline V gives CDR1 MNHEY, CDR2 SVGAGI. Trimming took 0 bases from V and 8 from J, leaving 8 bases between them. The CDR3 totals 13 residues. CDR3 sequence (DNA): TGTGCCAGCAGTTACTCCTCGGGACATGAGCAGTTCTTC. This translates into CASSYSSGHEQFF.

The genes are TRBV25-1 and TRBJ2-4; D is perhaps TRBD1 (6 bases). Germline assignment: CDR1 MGHDK and CDR2 SYGVNS. The V and J ends lost 3 bases and 3 bases respectively, with 18 bases between them. CDR3 size: 17 residues. The CDR3 loop is CASSDLRWTADKNIQYF. CDR3 sequence (DNA): TGTGCCAGCAGTGACCTAAGATGGACAGCAGACAAAAACATTCAGTACTTC.

V and J are TRBV7-8 and TRBJ2-3, with D unclear. V was shortened by 4 bases and J by 4 bases, with 12 bases between the two germline ends. Germline lookup yields CDR1 SGHVS and CDR2 FQNEAQ. There are 14 residues in the CDR3. The CDR3 is CASSSLMGPDTQYF. For the CDR3, the DNA is TGTGCCAGCAGCTCCCTGATGGGCCCAGATACGCAGTATTTT.

This clone has a handful of counts. V is TRBV25-1 and J is TRBJ2-3; D is possibly TRBD1 (5 bases). Trimming removed 3 bases at V and 0 bases at J, with 7 bases between. The CDR3 loop spans 14 amino acids. The germline gives CDR1 MGHDK, CDR2 SYGVNS. The CDR3 here is CASSDAGSTDTQYF. CDR3 in DNA: TGTGCCAGCAGTGATGCAGGGAGCACAGATACGCAGTATTTT. The full variable domain, with the rest looked up from reference TRBV25-1 and TRBJ2-3, is EADIYQTPRYLVIGTGKKITLECSQTMGHDKMYWYQQDPGMELHLIHYSYGVNSTEKGDLSSESTVSRIRTEHFPLTLESARPSHTSQYLCASSDAGSTDTQYFGPGTRLTVL.

The rearrangement links TRBV7-9 to TRBJ2-7, with 9 bases lining up with TRBD2. CDR1 is SEHNR and CDR2 is FQNEAQ in the germline V gene (reference sequence). The length of the CDR3 is 15 residues. Germline trimming cut 1 base from V and 5 bases from J; bases unmatched to any gene: 6. The CDR3 DNA sequence: TGTGCCAGCAGCTTAGTGCAGCGGGGGGCCCACGAGCAGTACTTC. Its protein is CASSLVQRGAHEQYF. Drawing the rest from reference TRBV7-9 and TRBJ2-7, the complete variable domain is DTGVSQNPRHKITKRGQNVTFRCDPISEHNRLYWYRQTLGQGPEFLTYFQNEAQLEKSRLLSDRFSAERPKGSFSTLEIQRTEQGDSAMYLCASSLVQRGAHEQYFGPGTRLTVT.

V gene TRBV2 combines with J gene TRBJ2-1; the D is unclear. There are 13 residues in the CDR3. The V end was cut by 4 bases, the J end by 1 base, with 5 bases between. Germline-derived CDR1 and CDR2 are SNHLY and FYNNEI. CDR3 bases: TGTGCCAGCAGTGTTGTTTCCTACAATGAGCAGTTCTTC. Its protein is CASSVVSYNEQFF.